These T cell receptor beta chains were read from a single sample in a study of blood T cell repertoires in COVID-19. Data came from immunoSEQ multiplex PCR; TCRdb stores just in-frame clones and leaves some out. The sample carries about 250,000 clones, less than 85% recorded once. Sequencing was done on a sample of peripheral blood. The receptors come from a woman older than 75 with active or convalescent COVID-19. The CDR3 runs from the conserved cysteine through the conserved F or W. A D gene is named only where the DNA matches it firmly. Where a row states a size, it is once, few, many or the class of an expanded clone; other rows omit it.

j_gene: TRBJ2-3; abundance: NA; d_gene: NA; v_gene: TRBV24-1; CDR3nt: TGTGCCACCAGTGATTTAAGGCGAGGAGGAGCAGATACGCAGTATTTT; CDR3aa: CATSDLRRGGADTQYF
j_gene: TRBJ1-5; abundance: NA; d_gene: TRBD1; v_gene: TRBV5-6; CDR3nt: TGTGCCAGCAGCTTGGCGGGACAGGGATGGGGCAACAATCAGCCCCAGCATTTT; CDR3aa: CASSLAGQGWGNNQPQHF
j_gene: TRBJ1-4; abundance: NA; d_gene: NA; v_gene: TRBV28; CDR3nt: TGTGCCAGCAGCCCCCGGGTTGAAAAACTGTTTTTT; CDR3aa: CASSPRVEKLFF
j_gene: TRBJ2-3; abundance: few; d_gene: NA; v_gene: TRBV4-1; CDR3nt: TGCGCCAGCAGCCGCGTCGGAGGGGTGGGCACAGATACGCAGTATTTT; CDR3aa: CASSRVGGVGTDTQYF
j_gene: TRBJ1-2; abundance: once; d_gene: TRBD1; v_gene: TRBV5-1; CDR3nt: TGCGCCAGCAGCATCCTCGGACAGGTAGTCTATGGCTACACCTTC; CDR3aa: CASSILGQVVYGYTF
j_gene: TRBJ1-6; abundance: NA; d_gene: NA; v_gene: TRBV5-1; CDR3nt: TGCGCCAGCAGCTTGGACAGGGCCAATTCACCCCTCCACTTT; CDR3aa: CASSLDRANSPLHF
j_gene: TRBJ1-3; abundance: once; d_gene: NA; v_gene: TRBV5-1; CDR3nt: TGCGCCAGCAGCTTGCTTGGGGGCGATGGAAACACCATATATTTT; CDR3aa: CASSLLGGDGNTIYF
j_gene: TRBJ2-3; abundance: NA; d_gene: TRBD2; v_gene: TRBV6-5; CDR3nt: TGTGCCAGCAGTTACCTACGGACTAGCGGGAGTGATACGCAGTATTTT; CDR3aa: CASSYLRTSGSDTQYF
j_gene: TRBJ1-4; abundance: NA; d_gene: NA; v_gene: TRBV29-1; CDR3nt: TGCAGCGTTGGAGGCCAGGGGATTGAAAAACTGTTTTTT; CDR3aa: CSVGGQGIEKLFF
j_gene: TRBJ2-1; abundance: NA; d_gene: TRBD1; v_gene: TRBV12-5; CDR3nt: TGTGCTAGTGGCCGGGACAGGGGCTACAATGAGCAGTTCTTC; CDR3aa: CASGRDRGYNEQFF
j_gene: TRBJ2-5; abundance: NA; d_gene: NA; v_gene: TRBV5-1; CDR3nt: TGCGCCAGCAGCTTGAAGGGAGGTCAAGAGACCCAGTACTTC; CDR3aa: CASSLKGGQETQYF
j_gene: TRBJ1-2; abundance: NA; d_gene: NA; v_gene: TRBV4-2; CDR3nt: TGTGCCAGCAGCCAAGATGATGGGCGGGGGGTAAGGGCTTATGGCTACACCTTC; CDR3aa: CASSQDDGRGVRAYGYTF
j_gene: TRBJ2-3; abundance: NA; d_gene: NA; v_gene: TRBV5-1; CDR3nt: TGCGCCAGCAGCTTAGGACAGCCTTCTTCGTCGGATACGCAGTATTTT; CDR3aa: CASSLGQPSSSDTQYF
j_gene: TRBJ2-6; abundance: NA; d_gene: TRBD1; v_gene: TRBV19; CDR3nt: TGTGCCAGTAACGAAGGACAGGGGCGCTCTGGGGCCAACGTCCTGACTTTC; CDR3aa: CASNEGQGRSGANVLTF
j_gene: TRBJ2-6; abundance: NA; d_gene: NA; v_gene: TRBV30; CDR3nt: TGTGCCTGGACAGTTTCAGGGGCCAACGTCCTGACTTTC; CDR3aa: CAWTVSGANVLTF
j_gene: TRBJ1-2; abundance: NA; d_gene: NA; v_gene: TRBV29-1; CDR3nt: TGCAGCGGAGAGGACAGTGACTATGGCTACACCTTC; CDR3aa: CSGEDSDYGYTF
j_gene: TRBJ2-7; abundance: few; d_gene: TRBD2; v_gene: TRBV3-1/TRBV3-2; CDR3nt: TGTGCCAGCAGCCAAGGAAATAGCGGGAGGCCAACCTACGAGCAGTACTTC; CDR3aa: CASSQGNSGRPTYEQYF
j_gene: TRBJ2-1; abundance: NA; d_gene: TRBD2; v_gene: TRBV5-1; CDR3nt: TGCGCCAGCGAACCTTTAGCGGGAGGGCCGGGTGATGAGCAGTTCTTC; CDR3aa: CASEPLAGGPGDEQFF
j_gene: TRBJ2-5; abundance: NA; d_gene: TRBD1; v_gene: TRBV3-1/TRBV3-2; CDR3nt: TGTGCCAGCAGCCAAGGTGGGACAGGGGGCTCGGAGACCCAGTACTTC; CDR3aa: CASSQGGTGGSETQYF
j_gene: TRBJ2-7; abundance: NA; d_gene: TRBD1; v_gene: TRBV5-1; CDR3nt: TGCGCCAGCAGCTTGGAAAGGGGGCTCTCCTACGAGCAGTACTTC; CDR3aa: CASSLERGLSYEQYF
j_gene: TRBJ1-1; abundance: few; d_gene: TRBD1; v_gene: TRBV20-1; CDR3nt: TGCAGTGCTAGTGGGTTAAACAGGGGCCCTGTGGGCACTGAAGCTTTCTTT; CDR3aa: CSASGLNRGPVGTEAFF
j_gene: TRBJ1-5; abundance: few; d_gene: NA; v_gene: TRBV27; CDR3nt: TGTGCCAGCAGTGCGCAGAAGGGGCGAAATCAGCCCCAGCATTTT; CDR3aa: CASSAQKGRNQPQHF